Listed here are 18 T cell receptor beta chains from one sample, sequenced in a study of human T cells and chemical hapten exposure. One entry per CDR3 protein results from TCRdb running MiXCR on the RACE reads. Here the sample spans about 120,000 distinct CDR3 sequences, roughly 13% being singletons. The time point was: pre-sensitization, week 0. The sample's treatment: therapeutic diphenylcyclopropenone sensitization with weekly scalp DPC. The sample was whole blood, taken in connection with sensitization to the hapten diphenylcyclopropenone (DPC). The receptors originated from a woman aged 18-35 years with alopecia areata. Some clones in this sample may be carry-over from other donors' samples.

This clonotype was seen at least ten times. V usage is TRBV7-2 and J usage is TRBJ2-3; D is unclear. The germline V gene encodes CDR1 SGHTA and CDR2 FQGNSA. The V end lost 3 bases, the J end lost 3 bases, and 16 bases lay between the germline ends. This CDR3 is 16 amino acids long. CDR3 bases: TGTGCCAGCAGCTTTACACGGCGACCAGCGACAGATACGCAGTATTTT. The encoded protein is CASSFTRRPATDTQYF.

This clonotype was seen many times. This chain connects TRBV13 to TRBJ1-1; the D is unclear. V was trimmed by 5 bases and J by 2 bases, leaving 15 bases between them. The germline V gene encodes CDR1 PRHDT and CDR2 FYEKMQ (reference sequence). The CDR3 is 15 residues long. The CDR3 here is CASSRTQMLNTEAFF. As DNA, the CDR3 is TGTGCCAGCAGCCGAACACAGATGCTAAACACTGAAGCTTTCTTT. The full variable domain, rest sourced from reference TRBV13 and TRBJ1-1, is AAGVIQSPRHLIKEKRETATLKCYPIPRHDTVYWYQQGPGQDPQFLISFYEKMQSDKGSIPDRFSAQQFSDYHSELNMSSLELGDSALYFCASSRTQMLNTEAFFGQGTRLTVV.

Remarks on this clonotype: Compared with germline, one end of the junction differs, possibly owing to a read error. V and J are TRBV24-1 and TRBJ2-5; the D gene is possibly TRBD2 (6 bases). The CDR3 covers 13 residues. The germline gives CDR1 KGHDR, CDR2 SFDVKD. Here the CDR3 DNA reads TGTGCCACCAGGGGGGACTGGGAAGAGGCCCAGTACTTC. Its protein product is CATRGDWEEAQYF.

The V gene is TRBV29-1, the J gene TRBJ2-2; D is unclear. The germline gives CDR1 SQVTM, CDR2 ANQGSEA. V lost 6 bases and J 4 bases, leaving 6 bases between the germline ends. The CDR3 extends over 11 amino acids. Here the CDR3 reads CSVASTGELFF. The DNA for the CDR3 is TGCAGCGTGGCGAGCACCGGGGAGCTGTTTTTT.

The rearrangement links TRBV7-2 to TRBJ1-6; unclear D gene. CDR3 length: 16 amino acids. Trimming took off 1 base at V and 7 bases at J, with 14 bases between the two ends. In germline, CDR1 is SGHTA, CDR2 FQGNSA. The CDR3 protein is CASSLVETRGNSPLHF. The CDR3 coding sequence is TGTGCCAGCAGCTTAGTTGAAACCAGAGGAAATTCACCCCTCCACTTT.

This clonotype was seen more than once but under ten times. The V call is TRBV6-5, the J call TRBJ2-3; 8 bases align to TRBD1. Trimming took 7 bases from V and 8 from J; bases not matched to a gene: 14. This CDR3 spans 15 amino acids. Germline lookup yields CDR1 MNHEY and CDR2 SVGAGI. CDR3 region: CASKWDRQESGTQYF. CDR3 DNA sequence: TGTGCCAGCAAGTGGGACAGGCAAGAGTCCGGTACGCAGTATTTT.

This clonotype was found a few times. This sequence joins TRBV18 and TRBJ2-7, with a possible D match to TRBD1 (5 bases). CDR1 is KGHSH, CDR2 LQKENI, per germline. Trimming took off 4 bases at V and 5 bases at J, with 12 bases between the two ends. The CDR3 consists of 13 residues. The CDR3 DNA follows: TGTGCCAGCTCACGTCAGGGTAACGACGAGCAGTACTTC. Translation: CASSRQGNDEQYF.

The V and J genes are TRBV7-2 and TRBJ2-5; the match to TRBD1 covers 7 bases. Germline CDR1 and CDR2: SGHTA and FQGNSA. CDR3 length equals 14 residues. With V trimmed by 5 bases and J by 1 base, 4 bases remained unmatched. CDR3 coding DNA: TGTGCCAGCAGCCCTACAGGGGCCCAAGAGACCCAGTACTTC. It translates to CASSPTGAQETQYF.

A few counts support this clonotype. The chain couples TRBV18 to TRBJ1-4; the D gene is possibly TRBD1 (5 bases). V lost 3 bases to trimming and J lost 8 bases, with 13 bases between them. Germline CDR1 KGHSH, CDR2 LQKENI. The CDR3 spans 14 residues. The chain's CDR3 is CASSPGLGAEKLFF. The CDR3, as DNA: TGTGCCAGCTCACCGGGATTAGGGGCCGAAAAACTGTTTTTT.

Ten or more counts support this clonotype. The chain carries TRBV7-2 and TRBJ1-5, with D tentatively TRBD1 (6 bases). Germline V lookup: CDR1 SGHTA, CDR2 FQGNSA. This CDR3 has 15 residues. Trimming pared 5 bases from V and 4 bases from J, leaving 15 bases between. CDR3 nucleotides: TGTGCCAGCAGCGCCGACAGAAGGGGGAATCAGCCCCAGCATTTT. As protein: CASSADRRGNQPQHF. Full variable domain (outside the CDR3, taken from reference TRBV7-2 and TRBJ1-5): GAGVSQSPSNKVTEKGKDVELRCDPISGHTALYWYRQSLGQGLEFLIYFQGNSAPDKSGLPSDRFSAERTGGSVSTLTIQRTQQEDSAVYLCASSADRRGNQPQHFGDGTRLSIL.

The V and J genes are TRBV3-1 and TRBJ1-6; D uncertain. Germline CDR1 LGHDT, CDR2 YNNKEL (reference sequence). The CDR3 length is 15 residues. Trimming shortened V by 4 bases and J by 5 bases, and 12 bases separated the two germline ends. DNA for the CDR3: TGTGCCAGCAGCCCGTCGGCGGCGGATAATTCACCCCTCCACTTT. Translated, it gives CASSPSAADNSPLHF.

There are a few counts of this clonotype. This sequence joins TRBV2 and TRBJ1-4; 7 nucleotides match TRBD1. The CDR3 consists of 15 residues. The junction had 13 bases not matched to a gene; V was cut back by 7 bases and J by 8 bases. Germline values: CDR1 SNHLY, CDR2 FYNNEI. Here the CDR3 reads CASTPPLTGPEKLFF. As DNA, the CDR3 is TGTGCCAGCACCCCGCCTTTGACAGGGCCCGAAAAACTGTTTTTT.

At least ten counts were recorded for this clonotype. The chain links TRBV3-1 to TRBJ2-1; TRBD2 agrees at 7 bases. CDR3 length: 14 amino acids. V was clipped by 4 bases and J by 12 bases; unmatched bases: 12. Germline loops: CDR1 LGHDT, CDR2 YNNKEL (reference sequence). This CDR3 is CASSPRLAGEGQFF. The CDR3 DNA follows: TGTGCCAGCAGCCCGCGGCTGGCGGGGGAGGGGCAGTTCTTC.

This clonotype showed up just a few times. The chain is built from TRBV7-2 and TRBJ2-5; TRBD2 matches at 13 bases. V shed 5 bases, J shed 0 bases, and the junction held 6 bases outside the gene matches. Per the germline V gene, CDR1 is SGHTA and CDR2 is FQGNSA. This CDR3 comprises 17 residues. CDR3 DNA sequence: TGTGCCAGCAGCACCCCACTAGCGGGGGGGTACCAAGAGACCCAGTACTTC. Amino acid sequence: CASSTPLAGGYQETQYF.

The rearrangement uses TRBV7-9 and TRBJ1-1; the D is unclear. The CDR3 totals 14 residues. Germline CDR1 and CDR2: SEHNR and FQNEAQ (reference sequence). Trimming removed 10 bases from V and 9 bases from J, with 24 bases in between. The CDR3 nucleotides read TGTGCCACTCTCGCCCCAAGGTCTGGGAGCCAAGCTTTCTTT. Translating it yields CATLAPRSGSQAFF.

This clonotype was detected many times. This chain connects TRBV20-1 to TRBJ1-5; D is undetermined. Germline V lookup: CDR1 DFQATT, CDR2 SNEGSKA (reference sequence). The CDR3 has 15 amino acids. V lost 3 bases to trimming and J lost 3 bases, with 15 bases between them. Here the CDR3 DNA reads TGCAGTGCTAGCGGAAGCCTAGCAAACAATCAGCCCCAGCATTTT. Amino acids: CSASGSLANNQPQHF.

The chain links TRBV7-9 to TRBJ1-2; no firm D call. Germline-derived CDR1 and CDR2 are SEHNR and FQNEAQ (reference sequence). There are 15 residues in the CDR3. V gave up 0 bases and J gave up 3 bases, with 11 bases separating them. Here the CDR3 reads CASSLAVEHYYGYTF. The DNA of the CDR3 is TGTGCCAGCAGCTTAGCGGTGGAACACTACTATGGCTACACCTTC. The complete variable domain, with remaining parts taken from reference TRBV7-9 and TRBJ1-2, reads DTGVSQNPRHKITKRGQNVTFRCDPISEHNRLYWYRQTLGQGPEFLTYFQNEAQLEKSRLLSDRFSAERPKGSFSTLEIQRTEQGDSAMYLCASSLAVEHYYGYTFGSGTRLTVV.

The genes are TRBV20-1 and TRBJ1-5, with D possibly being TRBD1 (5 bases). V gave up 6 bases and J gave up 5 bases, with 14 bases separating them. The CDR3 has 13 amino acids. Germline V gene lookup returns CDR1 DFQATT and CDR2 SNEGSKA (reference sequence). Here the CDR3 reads CSALQAIDQPQHF. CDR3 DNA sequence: TGCAGTGCGTTACAGGCAATAGATCAGCCCCAGCATTTT.